Presented here are 10 T cell receptor beta chains from one specimen sequenced in a study of blood T cell repertoires in COVID-19. Libraries were prepared by immunoSEQ multiplex PCR; TCRdb keeps only in-frame clonotypes and omits some of them. The sample consists of 150,000 to 180,000 clones, approximately 79% of them appearing once. Sequencing used PBMCs or T cells enriched from blood (not recorded which). These receptors all stem from a man aged 50 or older who had recovered from COVID-19.

The V call is TRBV7-8, the J call TRBJ1-1; D is ambiguous. The CDR3 has 14 residues. V was trimmed by 3 bases and J by 0 bases, leaving 8 bases between them. Germline V gene sequence: CDR1 SGHVS, CDR2 FQNEAQ. The CDR3 sequence is CASSFSTLNTEAFF. CDR3 DNA sequence: TGTGCCAGCAGCTTTTCGACTTTGAACACTGAAGCTTTCTTT. Filled out from reference TRBV7-8 and TRBJ1-1, the complete variable domain reads GAGVSQSPRYKVAKRGQDVALRCDPISGHVSLFWYQQALGQGPEFLTYFQNEAQLDKSGLPSDRFFAERPEGSVSTLKIQRTQQEDSAVYLCASSFSTLNTEAFFGQGTRLTVV.

The V and J genes are TRBV9 and TRBJ2-5; no firm D call. The CDR3 extends over 15 amino acids. V lost 0 bases to trimming and J lost 5 bases, with 14 bases between them. Germline V CDR1 and CDR2: SGDLS, YYNGEE. The CDR3 DNA reads as TGTGCCAGCAGCGTAGGTCGGCAGACCGGGGAGACCCAGTACTTC. This translates into CASSVGRQTGETQYF.

The chain is built from TRBV2 and TRBJ1-5, with a possible D match to TRBD1 (5 bases). CDR1 is SNHLY and CDR2 is FYNNEI in the germline V gene. With 2 bases removed from V and 1 base from J, the gap between germline ends came to 6 bases. The CDR3 is 14 amino acids. CDR3 bases: TGTGCCAGCAGTGAACAGGGAAGCAATCAGCCCCAGCATTTT. Its protein is CASSEQGSNQPQHF.

This sequence joins TRBV6-5 and TRBJ2-2; no reliable D call. Germline lookup yields CDR1 MNHEY and CDR2 SVGAGI. This CDR3 spans 13 amino acids. Trimming removed 0 bases at V and 6 bases at J, with 5 bases between. The CDR3 bases are TGTGCCAGCAGTTACTCTCATTCCGGGGAGCTGTTTTTT. It is translated as CASSYSHSGELFF.

For the CDR3, the DNA is TGTGCCAGCAGTGTTGGCGGGGGGGTCGACGAGCAGTACTTC. Its translation is CASSVGGGVDEQYF. The chain uses TRBV2 and TRBJ2-7; 9 bases line up with TRBD2. The length of the CDR3 is 14 residues. V shed 4 bases and J 5 bases; nucleotides not matched to a gene: 6. Per germline, CDR1 SNHLY and CDR2 FYNNEI.

This chain links TRBV30 with TRBJ2-1, with D possibly matching TRBD1 (6 bases). CDR3 length equals 12 residues. Per the germline V gene, CDR1 is GTSNPN and CDR2 is SVGIG (reference sequence). The V and J ends lost 2 bases and 8 bases respectively, with 10 bases between them. CDR3 coding DNA: TGTGCCTGGAGTAAACAGGGCGATGAGCAGTTCTTC. Translating it yields CAWSKQGDEQFF.

The chain carries TRBV29-1 and TRBJ2-1; 8 bases are shared with TRBD2. CDR3 length: 14 amino acids. CDR1 is SQVTM and CDR2 is ANQGSEA in the germline V gene. V lost 2 bases to trimming and J lost 7 bases; unmatched junction nucleotides: 7. CDR3 loop: CSVEYSGGRNEQFF. DNA for the CDR3: TGCAGCGTTGAATACAGCGGGGGTCGGAATGAGCAGTTCTTC.

The chain is built from TRBV7-2 and TRBJ2-6; D is possibly TRBD1 (6 bases). CDR3 length: 15 residues. Germline assignment: CDR1 SGHTA and CDR2 FQGNSA. V was clipped by 5 bases and J by 4 bases, with 12 bases between them. CDR3 protein: CASSPGVTGANVLTF. The CDR3 DNA reads TGTGCCAGCAGCCCAGGGGTAACCGGGGCCAACGTCCTGACTTTC.

The chain links TRBV2 to TRBJ1-2; 9 bases are a match to TRBD1. Trimming at V came to 8 bases and at J to 0 bases, leaving 7 bases not matched to a gene. CDR3 size: 15 residues. Germline V CDR1 and CDR2: SNHLY, FYNNEI. CDR3 coding DNA: TGTGCCAGCTCCACGGACAGGGGATCTAACTATGGCTACACCTTC. It translates to CASSTDRGSNYGYTF. Filled out from reference TRBV2 and TRBJ1-2, the complete variable domain reads EPEVTQTPSHQVTQMGQEVILRCVPISNHLYFYWYRQILGQKVEFLVSFYNNEISEKSEIFDDQFSVERPDGSNFTLKIRSTKLEDSAMYFCASSTDRGSNYGYTFGSGTRLTVV.

The V call is TRBV6-5, the J call TRBJ1-5; TRBD1 is a possible D gene (5 bases). Looked up from germline, CDR1 is MNHEY and CDR2 is SVGAGI. The CDR3 consists of 14 residues. V lost 7 bases and J 4 bases, leaving 14 bases between the germline ends. The CDR3 protein is CASKRGRGNQPQHF. The CDR3 DNA reads as TGTGCCAGCAAAAGGGGTAGGGGAAATCAGCCCCAGCATTTT.